The next 3 T cell receptor beta chains were all read from a single sample in a study of blood T cell repertoires in COVID-19. Sequenced by immunoSEQ multiplex PCR; TCRdb stores in-frame clones only, minus some. The repertoire holds 130,000 or so clones, around 88% seen once, with around 18% in the top ten. Source material: peripheral blood. All receptors come from a man aged 50 to 60 with active or convalescent COVID-19.

The chain links TRBV19 to TRBJ1-1; D ambiguous. Germline lookup yields CDR1 LNHDA and CDR2 SQIVND (reference sequence). The CDR3 sequence is 13 residues long. V lost 7 bases, J lost 0 bases, and 9 bases lay in between. CDR3 DNA sequence: TGTGCCAGTACCGTCTTTATGAACACTGAAGCTTTCTTT. Translated: CASTVFMNTEAFF.

This sequence joins TRBV2 and TRBJ2-3; 7 nucleotides line up with TRBD1. V lost 11 bases and J lost 0; bases outside the gene matches: 5. There are 13 residues in the CDR3. CDR1 and CDR2 from the germline V gene are SNHLY and FYNNEI. The CDR3 nucleotides read TGTGCCGCCGGGACAGCTAGCACAGATACGCAGTATTTT. It encodes CAAGTASTDTQYF. Combining the CDR3 with reference TRBV2 and TRBJ2-3 gives the whole variable domain EPEVTQTPSHQVTQMGQEVILRCVPISNHLYFYWYRQILGQKVEFLVSFYNNEISEKSEIFDDQFSVERPDGSNFTLKIRSTKLEDSAMYFCAAGTASTDTQYFGPGTRLTVL.

The chain recombines TRBV30 with TRBJ2-7; D not resolved. V lost 1 base, J lost 2 bases, and 9 bases lay in between. This CDR3 is built from 13 residues. The germline gives CDR1 GTSNPN, CDR2 SVGIG (reference sequence). Here the CDR3 reads CAWSEATAYEQYF. In DNA form, the CDR3 reads TGTGCCTGGAGTGAAGCGACTGCCTACGAGCAGTACTTC. Full variable domain (outside the CDR3, taken from reference TRBV30 and TRBJ2-7): SQTIHQWPATLVQPVGSPLSLECTVEGTSNPNLYWYRQAAGRGLQLLFYSVGIGQISSEVPQNLSASRPQDRQFILSSKKLLLSDSGFYLCAWSEATAYEQYFGPGTRLTVT.